The present entry profiles one T cell receptor (beta chain) with its context. The antigen is unknown. Researchers ran the PCR with 60 Vbeta and 13 Jbeta primers. The repertoire was sequenced with immunoSEQ multiplex PCR; TCRdb's copy has only in-frame clones and lacks some. The table records roughly 200,000 clones, over 70% of them present only once. The CDR3 has 15 residues. Germline V lookup: CDR1 KGHSH, CDR2 LQKENI. Trimming at V came to 3 bases and at J to 2 bases, leaving 3 bases not matched to a gene. The record originates from a study of cytomegalovirus exposure and HLA in healthy donors. Notes on the study in general: Specificity of three CMV-associated chains for CMV antigens was verified in vitro.

The clonotype originates from a woman aged 55-69 years in good health and CMV-seropositive. Source material: PBMCs. The rearrangement links TRBV18 to TRBJ2-3, with 9 bases aligning to TRBD2. The CDR3 is CASSPLAGTTDTQYF. In DNA, the CDR3 is TGTGCCAGCTCACCGCTAGCGGGGACCACAGATACGCAGTATTTT.